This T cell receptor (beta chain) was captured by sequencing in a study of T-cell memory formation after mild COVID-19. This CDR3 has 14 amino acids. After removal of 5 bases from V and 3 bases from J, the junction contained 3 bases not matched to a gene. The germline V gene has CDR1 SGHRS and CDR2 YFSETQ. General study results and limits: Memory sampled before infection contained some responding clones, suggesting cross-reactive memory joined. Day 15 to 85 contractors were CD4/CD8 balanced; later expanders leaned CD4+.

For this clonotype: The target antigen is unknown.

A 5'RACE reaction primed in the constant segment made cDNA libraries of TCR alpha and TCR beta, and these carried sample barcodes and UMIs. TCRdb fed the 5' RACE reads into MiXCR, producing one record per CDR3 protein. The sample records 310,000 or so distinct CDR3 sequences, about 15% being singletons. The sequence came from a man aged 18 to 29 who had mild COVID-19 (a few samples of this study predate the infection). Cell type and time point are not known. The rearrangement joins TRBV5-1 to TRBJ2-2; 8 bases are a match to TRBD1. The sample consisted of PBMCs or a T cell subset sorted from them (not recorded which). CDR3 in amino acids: CASSEQGDTGELFF. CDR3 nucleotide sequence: TGCGCCAGCAGTGAACAGGGGGACACCGGGGAGCTGTTTTTT.